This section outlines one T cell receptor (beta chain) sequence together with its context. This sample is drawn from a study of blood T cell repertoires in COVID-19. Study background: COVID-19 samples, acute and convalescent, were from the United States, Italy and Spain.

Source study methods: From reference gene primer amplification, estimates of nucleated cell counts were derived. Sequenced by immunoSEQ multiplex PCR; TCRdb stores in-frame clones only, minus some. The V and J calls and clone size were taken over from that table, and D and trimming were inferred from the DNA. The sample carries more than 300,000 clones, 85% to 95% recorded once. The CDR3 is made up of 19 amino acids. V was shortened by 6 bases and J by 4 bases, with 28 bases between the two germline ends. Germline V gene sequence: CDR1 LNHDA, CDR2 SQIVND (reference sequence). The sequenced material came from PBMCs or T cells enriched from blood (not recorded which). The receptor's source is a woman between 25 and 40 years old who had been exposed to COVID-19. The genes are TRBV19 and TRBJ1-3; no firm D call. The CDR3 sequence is CASSPSRGSRTPRGNTIYF. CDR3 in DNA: TGTGCCAGTAGCCCGTCTAGAGGGTCACGGACGCCTAGGGGAAACACCATATATTTT.